The subject of this entry is one T cell receptor beta chain. The data derive from a study of control samples from healthy donors and cancer patients. V lost 2 bases to trimming and J lost 2 bases, with 12 bases between them. Germline CDR1 reads MGHRA; CDR2 reads YSYEKL. This CDR3 is built from 15 residues. The data were produced by immunoSEQ multiplex PCR, yet TCRdb's version contains in-frame clones alone and is incomplete. The sample shows tens of thousands of clones, approximately 90% of them seen only once. Sequencing was carried out using PBMCs. This chain uses TRBV4-1 with TRBJ1-1, with D unclear. The origin of this receptor is a middle-aged woman with lung cancer. CDR3 nucleotide sequence: TGCGCCAGCAGCCAACTCCTAGGGCAAAACACTGAAGCTTTCTTT. It encodes CASSQLLGQNTEAFF.